Sequencing of this T cell receptor beta chain was carried out in a study of post-analysis software for immune sequencing data. Across the whole study: Disease courses included relapsing-remitting, secondary progressive and progressive-relapsing multiple sclerosis.

Germline lookup yields CDR1 SGHKS and CDR2 YYEKEE (reference sequence). Trimming removed 0 bases from V and 7 bases from J, with 13 bases in between. CDR3 length: 14 amino acids. This clonotype was counted between two and nine times. Its antigen is currently unknown. Unique molecular identifiers were present in the TCR beta cDNA libraries. TCRdb recomputed calls from the PCR reads with MiXCR, one row per CDR3 protein. Seen here are about 560,000 distinct CDR3 sequences, around 40% observed once, and the top ten hold more than 1.5%. Whole-study findings and limits: Controls showed lower frequencies than patients for several TRBV segments, and TRBV5-6, TRBV5-1 and TRBV20-1 were among these.

The clonotype was recovered from a girl aged 10-17 years with multiple sclerosis. V and J are TRBV5-5 and TRBJ2-5; no firm D call. Specimen: blood. CDR3: CASSLELIGGTQYF. CDR3 nucleotides: TGTGCCAGCAGCTTGGAACTTATTGGCGGGACCCAGTACTTC.